The present T cell receptor (beta chain) was sequenced within a study of T cells in Graves' hyperthyroidism and ophthalmopathy. Germline loops: CDR1 KGHSH, CDR2 LQKENI. The length of the CDR3 is 13 residues. V lost 10 bases to trimming and J lost 0 bases, with 10 bases between them. This clonotype has ten or more counts. TCR beta CDR3 region amplification was performed from RNA transcripts. HTBI primers drove first-round RT-PCR of the TCR CDR3. Each CDR3 protein is one row after TCRdb ran MiXCR on the multiplex PCR reads. The sample has 450,000 to 700,000 distinct CDR3 sequences, more than 45% seen once; the top ten hold roughly 19%.

V gene TRBV18 combines with J gene TRBJ1-3; D is undetermined. This TCR came from an adult woman with Graves' disease, either hyperthyroidism or ophthalmopathy (not recorded which). The material sequenced was peripheral blood or thyroid tissue (not recorded which). This CDR3 reads CATISSSGNTIYF. The CDR3 DNA reads as TGTGCCACGATCTCGTCCTCTGGAAACACCATATATTTT.